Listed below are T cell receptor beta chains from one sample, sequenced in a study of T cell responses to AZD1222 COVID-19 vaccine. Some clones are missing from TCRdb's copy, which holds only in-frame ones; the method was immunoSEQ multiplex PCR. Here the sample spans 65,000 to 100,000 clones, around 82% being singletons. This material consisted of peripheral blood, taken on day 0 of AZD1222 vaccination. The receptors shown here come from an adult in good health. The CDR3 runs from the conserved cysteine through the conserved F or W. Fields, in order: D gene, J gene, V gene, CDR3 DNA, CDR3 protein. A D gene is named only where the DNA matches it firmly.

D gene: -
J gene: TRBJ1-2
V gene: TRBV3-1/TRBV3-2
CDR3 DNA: TGTGCCAGCAGCCAAGGATTCCGGGACAACTCTGGCTACACCTTC
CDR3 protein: CASSQGFRDNSGYTF

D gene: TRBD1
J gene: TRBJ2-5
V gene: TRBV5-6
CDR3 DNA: TGTGCCAGCAGCTTGGCCGGTCGACAGGGGCAAGAGACCCAGTACTTC
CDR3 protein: CASSLAGRQGQETQYF

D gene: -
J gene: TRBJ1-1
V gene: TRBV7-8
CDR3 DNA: TGTGCCAGCAGCGCCATGACTGAAGCTTTCTTT
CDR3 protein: CASSAMTEAFF

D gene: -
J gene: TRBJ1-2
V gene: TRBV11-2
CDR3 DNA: TGTGCCAGCAGCTCCTGGACCGCCTCGGAAAACTATGGCTACACCTTC
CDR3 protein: CASSSWTASENYGYTF

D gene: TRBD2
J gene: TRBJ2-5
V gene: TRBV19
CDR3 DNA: TGTGCCAGTAGCGGGGGAGGGGAGACCCAGTACTTC
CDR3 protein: CASSGGGETQYF

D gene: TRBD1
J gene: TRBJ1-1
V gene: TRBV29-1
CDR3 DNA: TGCAGCGTTGGAAACAGGGGGACGAACACTGAAGCTTTCTTT
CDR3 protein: CSVGNRGTNTEAFF

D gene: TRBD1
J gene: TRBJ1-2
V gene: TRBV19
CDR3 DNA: TGTGCCAGTAGCGGACAGGGGGCGTCTGGCTACACCTTC
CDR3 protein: CASSGQGASGYTF

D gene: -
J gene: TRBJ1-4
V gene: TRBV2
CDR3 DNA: TGTGCCAGCAGTCTCGACGGTTTCAATGTAAAACTGTTTTTT
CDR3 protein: CASSLDGFNVKLFF

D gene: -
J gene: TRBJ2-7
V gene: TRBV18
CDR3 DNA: TGTGCCAGCTCCCCGGGACCGTCCTACGAGCAGTACTTC
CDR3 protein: CASSPGPSYEQYF

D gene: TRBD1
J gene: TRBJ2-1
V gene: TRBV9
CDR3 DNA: TGTGCCAGCAGCGTAAGTGGACAGGGACGCGATGAGCAGTTCTTC
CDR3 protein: CASSVSGQGRDEQFF